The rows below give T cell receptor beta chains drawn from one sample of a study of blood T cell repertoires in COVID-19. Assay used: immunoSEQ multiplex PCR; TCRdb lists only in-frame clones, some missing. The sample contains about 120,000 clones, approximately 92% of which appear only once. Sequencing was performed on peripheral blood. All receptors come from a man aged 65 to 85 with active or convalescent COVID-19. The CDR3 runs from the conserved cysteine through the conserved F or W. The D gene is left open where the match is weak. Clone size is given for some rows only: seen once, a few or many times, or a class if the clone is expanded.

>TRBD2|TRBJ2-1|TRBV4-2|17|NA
CASSQDRGLAAHNEQFF
TGTGCCAGCAGCCAAGATCGAGGACTAGCGGCACACAATGAGCAGTTCTTC
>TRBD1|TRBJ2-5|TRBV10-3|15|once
CAISDLTGGGETQYF
TGTGCCATCAGTGATCTGACAGGGGGCGGTGAGACCCAGTACTTC
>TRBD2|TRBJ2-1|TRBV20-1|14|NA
CSASGGGLLNEQFF
TGCAGTGCTAGTGGGGGAGGGCTCCTCAATGAGCAGTTCTTC
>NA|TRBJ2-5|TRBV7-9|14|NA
CASSPMGAQETQYF
TGTGCCAGCAGCCCGATGGGGGCCCAAGAGACCCAGTACTTC
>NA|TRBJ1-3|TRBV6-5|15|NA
CASSSDRNSGNTIYF
TGTGCCAGCAGTTCGGACAGAAACTCTGGAAACACCATATATTTT
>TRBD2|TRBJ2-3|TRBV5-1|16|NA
CASSLGGTSGMDTQYF
TGCGCCAGCAGCTTGGGGGGGACTAGCGGAATGGACACGCAGTATTTT
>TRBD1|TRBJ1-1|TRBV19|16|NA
CASNSQGAVLNTEAFF
TGTGCCAGTAATAGTCAGGGGGCAGTTCTCAACACTGAAGCTTTCTTT
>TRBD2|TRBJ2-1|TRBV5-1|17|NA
CASSSSHGREDRNEQFF
TGCGCCAGCAGCTCAAGTCATGGGCGGGAGGACCGGAATGAGCAGTTCTTC
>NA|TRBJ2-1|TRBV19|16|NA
CASSIVRTNSYNEQFF
TGTGCCAGTAGTATAGTTCGGACTAATTCCTACAATGAGCAGTTCTTC
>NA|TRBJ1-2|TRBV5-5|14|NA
CASSFLSTGRDYTF
TGTGCCAGCAGCTTTTTGTCGACAGGCAGGGACTACACCTTC
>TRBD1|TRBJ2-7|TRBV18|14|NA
CASSSGTGTSEQYF
TGTGCCAGCTCATCTGGGACAGGGACATCCGAGCAGTACTTC
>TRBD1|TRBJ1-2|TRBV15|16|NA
CATDTDSGGPGYGYTF
TGTGCCACCGATACCGATTCAGGGGGACCGGGGTATGGCTACACCTTC
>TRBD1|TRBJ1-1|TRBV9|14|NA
CASSEGQGWTEAFF
TGTGCCAGCAGCGAGGGACAGGGGTGGACTGAAGCTTTCTTT
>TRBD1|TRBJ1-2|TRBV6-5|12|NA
CASTRTGLGYTF
TGTGCCAGCACTCGGACAGGGCTTGGCTACACCTTC
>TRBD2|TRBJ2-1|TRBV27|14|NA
CASRSGGRLNEQFF
TGTGCCAGCAGATCGGGGGGGCGCCTCAATGAGCAGTTCTTC
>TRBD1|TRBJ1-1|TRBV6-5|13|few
CASSYPGQGRPFF
TGTGCCAGCAGTTACCCGGGACAGGGAAGACCTTTCTTT
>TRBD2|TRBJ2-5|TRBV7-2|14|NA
CAGRLAGGQETQYF
TGTGCCGGCCGACTAGCGGGAGGGCAAGAGACCCAGTACTTC
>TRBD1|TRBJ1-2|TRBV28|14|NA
CASSSGQANYGYTF
TGTGCCAGCAGTTCGGGACAGGCTAACTATGGCTACACCTTC
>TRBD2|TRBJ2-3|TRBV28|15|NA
CASSAPGGRTDTQYF
TGTGCCAGCAGTGCCCCGGGAGGTCGCACAGATACGCAGTATTTT
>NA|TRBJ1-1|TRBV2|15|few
CASSELAAGDTEAFF
TGTGCCAGCAGTGAATTGGCGGCGGGGGACACTGAAGCTTTCTTT
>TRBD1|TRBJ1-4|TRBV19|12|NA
CASGQGRQKLFF
TGTGCCAGCGGACAGGGTAGGCAGAAACTGTTTTTT
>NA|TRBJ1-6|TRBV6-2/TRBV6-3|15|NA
CASSPWTEMDSPLHF
TGTGCCAGCAGTCCCTGGACAGAAATGGATTCACCCCTCCACTTT
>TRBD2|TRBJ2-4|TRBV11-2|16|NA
CASSFLGLAGDLDQYF
TGTGCCAGCAGCTTCCTCGGACTAGCGGGAGATCTGGATCAGTACTTC
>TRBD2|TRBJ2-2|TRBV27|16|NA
CASKPLAGLNTGELFF
TGTGCCAGCAAACCACTAGCGGGATTGAACACCGGGGAGCTGTTTTTT
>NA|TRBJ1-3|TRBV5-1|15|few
CASRRQAGDGNTIYF
TGCGCCAGCAGACGACAGGCAGGAGATGGGAACACCATATATTTT
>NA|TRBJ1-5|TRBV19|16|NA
CASSPPGGNSNQPQHF
TGTGCCAGTAGTCCGCCCGGGGGAAACAGCAATCAGCCCCAGCATTTT
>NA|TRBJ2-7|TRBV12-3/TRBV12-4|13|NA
CASRTAGLGEQYF
TGTGCCAGCAGGACTGCCGGGTTGGGCGAGCAGTACTTC
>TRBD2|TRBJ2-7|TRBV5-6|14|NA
CASSLGLASGEQYF
TGTGCCAGCAGCTTGGGACTAGCGAGTGGGGAGCAGTACTTC
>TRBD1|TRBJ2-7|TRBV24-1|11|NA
CATSSGGEQYF
TGTGCCACCAGTTCAGGGGGCGAGCAGTACTTC
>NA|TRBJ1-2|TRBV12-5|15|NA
CASGLWGRTNYGYTF
TGTGCTAGTGGTTTATGGGGGCGCACAAACTATGGCTACACCTTC
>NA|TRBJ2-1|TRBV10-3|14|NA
CAISELPRSNEQFF
TGTGCCATCAGTGAGCTCCCTAGATCCAATGAGCAGTTCTTC
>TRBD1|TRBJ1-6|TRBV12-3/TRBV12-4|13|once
CASSGQVNSPLHF
TGTGCCAGCAGTGGACAGGTCAATTCACCCCTCCACTTT
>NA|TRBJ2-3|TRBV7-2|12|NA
CASSFELNTQYF
TGTGCCAGCAGCTTCGAGTTAAATACGCAGTATTTT
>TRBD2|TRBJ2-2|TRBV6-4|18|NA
CASSEPGLAGDSPGELFF
TGTGCCAGCAGTGAACCGGGACTAGCGGGAGACTCTCCCGGGGAGCTGTTTTTT
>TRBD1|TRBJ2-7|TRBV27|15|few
CASSVGTGGTYEQYF
TGTGCCAGCAGTGTAGGGACAGGGGGTACCTACGAGCAGTACTTC
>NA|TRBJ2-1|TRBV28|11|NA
CASSSYNEQFF
TGTGCCAGCAGTTCGTACAATGAGCAGTTCTTC
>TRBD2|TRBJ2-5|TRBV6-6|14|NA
CASSGTSGGRAQYF
TGTGCCAGCAGCGGGACTAGCGGTGGAAGGGCCCAGTACTTC
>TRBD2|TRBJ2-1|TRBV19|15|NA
CASKSRLAGINEQFF
TGTGCCAGTAAGTCCCGACTAGCGGGAATCAATGAGCAGTTCTTC
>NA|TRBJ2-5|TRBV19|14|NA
CASSPGSVKATQYF
TGTGCCAGTAGTCCCGGGTCGGTAAAGGCGACCCAGTACTTC
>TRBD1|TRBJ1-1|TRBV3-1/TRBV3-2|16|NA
CASSQGTGGMNTEAFF
TGTGCCAGCAGCCAAGGGACAGGGGGTATGAACACTGAAGCTTTCTTT
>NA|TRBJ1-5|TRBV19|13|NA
CASSTTSEQPQHF
TGTGCCAGTAGTACGACCTCGGAGCAGCCCCAGCATTTT
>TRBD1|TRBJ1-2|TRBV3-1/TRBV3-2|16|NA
CASSQDRTGGRYGYTF
TGTGCCAGCAGCCAAGATCGGACAGGGGGACGATATGGCTACACCTTC
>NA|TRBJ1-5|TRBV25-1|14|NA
CASSVDGYNQPQHF
TGTGCCAGCAGCGTCGACGGGTACAATCAGCCCCAGCATTTT
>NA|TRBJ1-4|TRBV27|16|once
CASRINTSGGSEKLFF
TGTGCCAGCAGGATAAATACTTCGGGGGGCTCGGAAAAACTGTTTTTT
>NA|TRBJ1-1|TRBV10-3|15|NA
CAISESGVQGTEAFF
TGTGCCATCAGTGAGTCTGGAGTCCAGGGCACTGAAGCTTTCTTT
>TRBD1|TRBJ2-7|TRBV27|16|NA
CASSLYSGTGPYEQYF
TGTGCCAGCAGTTTATATTCCGGGACAGGCCCCTACGAGCAGTACTTC
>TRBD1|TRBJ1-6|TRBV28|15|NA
CASSFRTGVNSPLHF
TGTGCCAGCAGTTTTCGGACAGGGGTTAATTCACCCCTCCACTTT
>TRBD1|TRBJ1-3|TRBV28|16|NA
CASSPPRTGVGNTIYF
TGTGCCAGCAGTCCGCCAAGGACAGGGGTGGGAAACACCATATATTTT
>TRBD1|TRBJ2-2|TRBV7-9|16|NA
CASSQGAGGLTGELFF
TGTGCCAGCAGCCAGGGGGCAGGGGGCCTGACCGGGGAGCTGTTTTTT
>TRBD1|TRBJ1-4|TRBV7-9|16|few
CASSSGQAPTNEKLFF
TGTGCCAGCAGCTCCGGACAGGCTCCAACTAATGAAAAACTGTTTTTT
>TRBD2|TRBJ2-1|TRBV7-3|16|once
CASSSQTSGLGNEQFF
TGTGCCAGCAGCTCCCAGACTAGCGGGCTGGGCAATGAGCAGTTCTTC
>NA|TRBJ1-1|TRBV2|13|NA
CASTEGPRAEAFF
TGTGCCAGCACCGAGGGTCCTCGGGCTGAAGCTTTCTTT
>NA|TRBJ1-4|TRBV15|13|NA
CATSHRLSEKLFF
TGTGCCACCAGCCACCGACTGAGTGAAAAACTGTTTTTT
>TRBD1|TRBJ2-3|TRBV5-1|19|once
CASSHRDRGRASGPDTQYF
TGCGCCAGCAGCCACCGGGACAGGGGGCGGGCTAGCGGGCCAGATACGCAGTATTTT
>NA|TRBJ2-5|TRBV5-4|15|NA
CASSRTVLAEETQYF
TGTGCCAGCAGCCGGACAGTCTTAGCCGAAGAGACCCAGTACTTC
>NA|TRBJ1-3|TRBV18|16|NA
CASSPVGQNSGNTIYF
TGTGCCAGCTCACCTGTGGGGCAGAACTCTGGAAACACCATATATTTT
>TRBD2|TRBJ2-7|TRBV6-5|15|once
CASLTLAGETYEQYF
TGTGCCAGTTTAACCTTAGCGGGAGAAACCTACGAGCAGTACTTC
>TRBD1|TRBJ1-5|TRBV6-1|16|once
CASSDTGALGNQPQHF
TGTGCCAGCAGTGACACAGGGGCGCTGGGAAATCAGCCCCAGCATTTT
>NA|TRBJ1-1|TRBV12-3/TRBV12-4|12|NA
CASSFNRNEAFF
TGTGCCAGCAGTTTCAACAGGAATGAAGCTTTCTTT